This T cell receptor beta chain was retrieved from a study of T cells expressing NK-cell markers. Reanalyzing the 5' RACE reads, TCRdb keeps one entry per CDR3 protein, without DNA. Its table records fewer than 300,000 distinct CDR3 sequences. Germline assignment: CDR1 SGDLS and CDR2 YYNGEE. The CDR3 spans 15 residues. Sequenced: blood T cells: a sorted CD56 or NKG2C T cell subset, CD4+ or CD8+ T cells, or bulk PBMC T cells (not recorded which). The V call is TRBV9, the J call TRBJ2-3; the TRBD1 assignment by TCRdb is unverifiable without DNA. The clonotype was recovered from a woman aged 18 to 75 in good health. The CDR3 reads CASSQQELSTDTQYF. Combining the CDR3 with reference TRBV9 and TRBJ2-3 gives the whole variable domain DSGVTQTPKHLITATGQRVTLRCSPRSGDLSVYWYQQSLDQGLQFLIQYYNGEERAKGNILERFSAQQFPDLHSELNLSSLELGDSALYFCASSQQELSTDTQYFGPGTRLTVL.